This T cell receptor (beta chain) was captured in a study of CD8 T cells in Susac syndrome. With random hexamers, 0.5 to 1 ug RNA was reverse transcribed. Using its own MiXCR run on the immunoSEQ multiplex PCR reads, TCRdb lists one record per CDR3 protein. The sample records some 160,000 distinct CDR3 sequences, 92% being singletons. Germline V lookup: CDR1 SGHDT, CDR2 YYEEEE. V was shortened by 0 bases and J by 1 base, with 13 bases between the two germline ends. The CDR3 is 16 residues long. Sequencing targeted TCR beta in T cells from blood (CD8+ and CD4+). This clonotype has only one observation. The sample comprised CD4+ T cells from PBMCs. This chain joins TRBV5-6 and TRBJ2-5; D gene ambiguous. The clonotype was recovered from a human donor in good health. The CDR3 reads CASSLGGQATQETQYF. CDR3 nucleotides: TGTGCCAGCAGCTTGGGGGGTCAGGCCACCCAAGAGACCCAGTACTTC.